The sequence of this T cell receptor beta chain was determined in a study of blood T cell repertoires in COVID-19. Study background: Sources were T cells, B-cell-depleted T cells, or PBMCs; the material itself was cDNA or gDNA.

Per the original data handling: Researchers report that nucleated cell counts were estimated from reference gene primer amplification. The repertoire was sequenced with immunoSEQ multiplex PCR; TCRdb's copy has only in-frame clones and lacks some. The D gene and trimming were derived from the DNA, and the V and J assignments and clone size from that table. The table includes about 160,000 clones, around nine tenths detected once. Germline CDR1 is MNHEY and CDR2 is SVGAGI. The CDR3 extends over 15 amino acids. Trimming at V came to 6 bases and at J to 5 bases, leaving 11 bases not matched to a gene. J is TRBJ1-2 and V is TRBV6-5; 8 bases align to TRBD1. Sequenced: peripheral blood. The clonotype was recovered from a woman in her seventies with COVID-19, enrolled during active disease. CDR3 in DNA: TGTGCCAGCAGCGTTAACAGGGGGTTGGCGTATGGCTACACCTTC. It encodes CASSVNRGLAYGYTF.